The text below deals with one T cell receptor (beta chain). These data belong to a study of T-cell reconstitution after alpha-beta-depleted transplantation in children. Germline-derived CDR1 and CDR2 are LGHDT and YNNKEL (reference sequence). Trimming took 1 base from V and 0 from J; bases not matched to a gene: 4. This CDR3 is 17 amino acids long. Unique molecular identifiers were incorporated during preparation of the TCRbeta library. A single record per CDR3 protein comes from TCRdb applying MiXCR to the PCR reads. Of 90,000 to 100,000 distinct CDR3 sequences in the sample, roughly a quarter were seen once.

The sequence was collected from a boy aged 2 to 10 with acute lymphoblastic leukemia, due to receive a stem cell transplant. The chain uses TRBV3-1 and TRBJ2-1; the match to TRBD2 covers 9 bases. The material was PBMCs, obtained before TCRalphabeta/CD19-depleted stem cell transplant. The CDR3 loop reads CASSQGLAEGSYNEQFF. CDR3 nucleotides: TGTGCCAGCAGCCAAGGACTAGCGGAGGGCTCCTACAATGAGCAGTTCTTC.